The sequence of this TCR beta chain was determined in a study of CD8 T cells in Susac syndrome. The wider study: Blood was drawn from Susac syndrome patients while they were therapy-naive, on corticosteroids, or on intravenous immunoglobulin alone. General study findings and limits: Clonal expansion was present among Susac CD8+ cells. This expansion reached its peak in TEMRA cells and in active patients.

CDR1 and CDR2 (germline): SEHNR, FQNEAQ (reference sequence). V lost 8 bases to trimming and J lost 5 bases, with 18 bases between them. The CDR3 has 14 residues. In this sample, this clonotype turned up once. The antigen remains undetermined. Random-hexamer reverse transcription was applied to roughly 0.5 to 1 ug RNA. MiXCR, applied by TCRdb to the immunoSEQ multiplex PCR reads, yields one record per CDR3 protein. The table has roughly 100,000 distinct CDR3 sequences, less than 95% seen once. The rearrangement links TRBV7-9 to TRBJ2-5; D gene ambiguous. The sequence derives from a human donor with Susac syndrome. The sample was CD8+ T cells from PBMCs. The CDR3 sequence: CASGGVQEMETQYF. The DNA for the CDR3 is TGTGCCAGCGGTGGGGTGCAAGAAATGGAGACCCAGTACTTC.